A single sample is the source of the 28 T cell receptor beta chains below, sequenced in a study of T cell responses to AZD1222 COVID-19 vaccine. Sequencing used immunoSEQ multiplex PCR; TCRdb keeps in-frame clones, though not all of them. The sample has 100,000 to 150,000 clones; more than 70% are singletons. Sequencing used peripheral blood, obtained on day 0 of AZD1222 vaccination. Receptors originate from an adult in good health.

The chain uses TRBV18 and TRBJ2-7, with D perhaps TRBD1 or TRBD2 (6 bases each). CDR1 and CDR2 (germline): KGHSH, LQKENI. V was trimmed by 1 base and J by 4 bases, leaving 11 bases between them. The CDR3 loop spans 14 amino acids. The CDR3 here is CASSPQQGRYEQYF. The CDR3 DNA is TGTGCCAGCTCACCACAGCAGGGGAGGTACGAGCAGTACTTC.

This chain connects TRBV3-1 (or the pseudogene TRBV3-2) to TRBJ1-5, with D unresolved. The germline gives CDR1 LGHDT, CDR2 YNNKEL (reference sequence). The CDR3 has 13 amino acids. The V gene lost 0 bases and the J gene lost 4 bases, with 4 bases spanning the gap. The CDR3 region has the DNA TGTGCCAGCAGCCAAGACCGAAATCAGCCCCAGCATTTT. Translation: CASSQDRNQPQHF.

The chain employs TRBV3-1 (or the pseudogene TRBV3-2) and TRBJ2-2, with 8 bases lining up with TRBD1. V gave up 0 bases and J gave up 6 bases; unmatched junction bases: 6. Looked up from germline, CDR1 is LGHDT and CDR2 is YNNKEL (reference sequence). There are 16 residues in the CDR3. CDR3 nucleotides: TGTGCCAGCAGCCAAGATCCCAGGGGGCGTCCCGGGGAGCTGTTTTTT. It translates to CASSQDPRGRPGELFF.

The CDR3 DNA reads as TGTGCCAGCAGACGGGACAGGGTCCAGCCCCAGCATTTT. This sequence encodes CASRRDRVQPQHF. This sequence joins TRBV6-5 and TRBJ1-5; TRBD1 matches 9 bases. CDR3 length equals 13 residues. Germline V gene lookup returns CDR1 MNHEY and CDR2 SVGAGI. V was clipped by 6 bases and J by 7 bases; unmatched bases: 4.

V is TRBV5-1 and J is TRBJ2-2; 7 bases line up with TRBD1. CDR1 and CDR2 (germline): SGHRS, YFSETQ. The ends lost 10 bases at V and 2 bases at J; junction bases unmatched: 8. The CDR3 is 14 residues long. This CDR3 reads CAGRDRDNTGELFF. The CDR3 nucleotides are TGCGCCGGACGTGACAGGGATAACACCGGGGAGCTGTTTTTT.

The J gene is TRBJ1-2, the V gene TRBV29-1; a weak D match, TRBD1 (5 bases). This CDR3 has 12 residues. V lost 6 bases and J lost 1, with 9 bases in between. Germline V gene data show CDR1 as SQVTM and CDR2 as ANQGSEA. CDR3 loop: CSVSQGNYGYTF. The DNA of the CDR3 is TGCAGCGTCTCTCAGGGTAACTATGGCTACACCTTC. Together with reference TRBV29-1 and TRBJ1-2, the CDR3 gives the full variable domain: SAVISQKPSRDICQRGTSLTIQCQVDSQVTMMFWYRQQPGQSLTLIATANQGSEATYESGFVIDKFPISRPNLTFSTLTVSNMSPEDSSIYLCSVSQGNYGYTFGSGTRLTVV.

The V call is TRBV7-8, the J call TRBJ1-3; maybe TRBD1 (5 bases). This CDR3 is built from 14 residues. Trimming cost V 4 bases and J 2 bases, with 9 bases left between them. CDR1 is SGHVS and CDR2 is FQNEAQ in the germline V gene. The CDR3 DNA sequence: TGTGCCAGCAGCTCAGGGAAGCCTGGAAACACCATATATTTT. Its protein product is CASSSGKPGNTIYF.

This clone was detected only once. The chain uses TRBV28 and TRBJ1-1; D may be TRBD1 (5 bases). CDR3 length: 17 residues. V gave up 4 bases and J gave up 1 base, with 19 bases separating them. Germline values: CDR1 MDHEN, CDR2 SYDVKM. DNA of the CDR3: TGTGCCAGCAGTTCTGGGGACCTGGCCCGGGGGAACACTGAAGCTTTCTTT. Protein sequence: CASSSGDLARGNTEAFF.

This chain uses TRBV27 with TRBJ2-7; D is ambiguous. The CDR3 totals 11 residues. V was shortened by 4 bases and J by 3 bases, with 4 bases between the two germline ends. Germline-derived CDR1 and CDR2 are MNHEY and SMNVEV (reference sequence). CDR3 protein: CASSSDYEQYF. In DNA form, the CDR3 reads TGTGCCAGCAGTTCCGACTACGAGCAGTACTTC.

The chain recombines TRBV18 with TRBJ1-1, with D maybe TRBD1 (6 bases). V lost 4 bases and J lost 0, with 9 bases in between. The germline V gene has CDR1 KGHSH and CDR2 LQKENI. The CDR3 has 14 amino acids. The CDR3 region has the DNA TGTGCCAGCTCACTGGGACACATGAACACTGAAGCTTTCTTT. Translated: CASSLGHMNTEAFF. Full variable domain (missing parts from reference TRBV18 and TRBJ1-1): NAGVMQNPRHLVRRRGQEARLRCSPMKGHSHVYWYRQLPEEGLKFMVYLQKENIIDESGMPKERFSAEFPKEGPSILRIQQVVRGDSAAYFCASSLGHMNTEAFFGQGTRLTVV.

This chain connects TRBV11-1 to TRBJ2-3, with D possibly being TRBD1 or TRBD2 (6 bases each). Germline-derived CDR1 and CDR2 are SGHAT and FQDESV (reference sequence). The CDR3 is 16 amino acids. Trimming took off 5 bases at V and 1 base at J, with 16 bases between the two ends. CDR3: CASSLGASARTDTQYF. The DNA for the CDR3 is TGTGCCAGCAGCCTGGGGGCTAGCGCCCGCACAGATACGCAGTATTTT.

The gene calls are TRBV5-1 and TRBJ1-2; D remains unclear. Trimming removed 7 bases at V and 14 bases at J, with 27 bases between. CDR1 is SGHRS and CDR2 is YFSETQ in the germline V gene. This CDR3 is built from 14 residues. The CDR3 DNA follows: TGCGCCAGCGGGCCAAACAGCGTCCTAGCCGAATATACCTTC. Protein: CASGPNSVLAEYTF.

The chain joins TRBV19 to TRBJ2-1, with 10 bases that match TRBD1. Germline trimming cut 6 bases from V and 6 bases from J; bases unmatched to any gene: 5. This CDR3 is built from 14 residues. CDR1 LNHDA and CDR2 SQIVND come from the germline V gene (reference sequence). CDR3 DNA: TGTGCCAGTAGCGACAGGGGGCTTGGCAATGAGCAGTTCTTC. The encoded protein is CASSDRGLGNEQFF. Supplemented by reference TRBV19 and TRBJ2-1, the full variable domain reads DGGITQSPKYLFRKEGQNVTLSCEQNLNHDAMYWYRQDPGQGLRLIYYSQIVNDFQKGDIAEGYSVSREKKESFPLTVTSAQKNPTAFYLCASSDRGLGNEQFFGPGTRLTVL.

The V call is TRBV5-1, the J call TRBJ2-5, with D perhaps matching TRBD2 (7 bases). Trimming cost V 5 bases and J 5 bases, with 25 bases left between them. The CDR3 has 17 residues. Germline CDR1 reads SGHRS; CDR2 reads YFSETQ. DNA for the CDR3: TGCGCCAGCAGTTCCATGAAGGGGGGGTTACAGACGGAGACCCAGTACTTC. Translation: CASSSMKGGLQTETQYF.

The J gene is TRBJ1-1, the V gene TRBV11-2; D not certain. The CDR3 runs 11 residues. V dropped 7 bases and J dropped 4 bases, with 7 bases sitting between them. Germline assignment: CDR1 SGHAT and CDR2 FQNNGV. CDR3 in amino acids: CASTFRTEAFF. CDR3 nucleotide sequence: TGTGCCAGCACCTTTCGCACTGAAGCTTTCTTT.

This clone is a singleton in its sample. V is TRBV4-1 and J is TRBJ1-6; 7 bases are shared with TRBD1. The CDR3 sequence is 15 residues long. Germline V gene lookup returns CDR1 MGHRA and CDR2 YSYEKL. The V and J ends lost 1 base and 12 bases, in that order; junction bases with no gene match: 9. The CDR3 DNA is TGCGCCAGCAGCCAAGTTCGGCAGGGGGGCGGACCCCTCCACTTT. Translation: CASSQVRQGGGPLHF.

This sequence joins TRBV30 and TRBJ1-2; no firm D call. The CDR3 consists of 15 residues. CDR1 GTSNPN and CDR2 SVGIG come from the germline V gene (reference sequence). The germline V and J ends were trimmed by 3 bases and 1 base, with 15 bases remaining between them. CDR3: CAWRAPGGNNYGYTF. The CDR3 DNA reads TGTGCCTGGAGAGCCCCCGGTGGGAATAACTATGGCTACACCTTC.

This clone was seen just once. The chain joins TRBV28 to TRBJ1-4, with TRBD1 as a possible D gene (5 bases). With 2 bases removed from V and 8 bases from J, the gap between germline ends came to 12 bases. CDR1 MDHEN and CDR2 SYDVKM come from the germline V gene. This CDR3 is 14 amino acids long. The CDR3, as DNA: TGTGCCAGCAGTTTACGGCAGGGAGAGGAAAAACTGTTTTTT. Protein: CASSLRQGEEKLFF.

The chain carries TRBV28 and TRBJ2-7; D is unclear. Trimming shortened V by 1 base and J by 0 bases, and 7 bases separated the two germline ends. This CDR3 is built from 14 residues. Per the germline V gene, CDR1 is MDHEN and CDR2 is SYDVKM. Written as DNA, the CDR3 is TGTGCCAGCAGTTTATCCTACAACTCCTACGAGCAGTACTTC. Translated: CASSLSYNSYEQYF. Together with reference TRBV28 and TRBJ2-7, the CDR3 gives the full variable domain: DVKVTQSSRYLVKRTGEKVFLECVQDMDHENMFWYRQDPGLGLRLIYFSYDVKMKEKGDIPEGYSVSREKKERFSLILESASTNQTSMYLCASSLSYNSYEQYFGPGTRLTVT.

CDR3 nucleotide sequence: TGTGCCAGCAGTGCAGGGTATAGCAATCAGCCCCAGCATTTT. Encoded protein: CASSAGYSNQPQHF. The chain couples TRBV2 to TRBJ1-5; maybe TRBD1 (5 bases). The CDR3 has 14 residues. Trimming took off 4 bases at V and 0 bases at J, with 7 bases between the two ends. The germline CDR1 and CDR2 sequences are SNHLY and FYNNEI.

Details on this clone: This specimen includes other DNA sequences encoding the same CDR3. The chain links TRBV30 to TRBJ1-6, with 8 positions matching TRBD1. Germline assignment: CDR1 GTSNPN and CDR2 SVGIG (reference sequence). Losses at the gene ends were 2 bases for V and 5 bases for J; bases not matched to a gene: 2. The CDR3 runs 14 residues. The CDR3 nucleotides are TGTGCCTGGAGTCGGGGACAGGATAATTCACCCCTCCACTTT. As protein: CAWSRGQDNSPLHF.

This chain uses TRBV19 with TRBJ1-1; D gene uncertain. CDR1 LNHDA and CDR2 SQIVND come from the germline V gene (reference sequence). Trimming removed 1 base from V and 6 bases from J, with 9 bases in between. This CDR3 contains 13 residues. The CDR3 coding sequence is TGTGCCAGTAGTATAGGTTTACGGGCTGAAGCTTTCTTT. Its protein product is CASSIGLRAEAFF.

The chain couples TRBV7-9 to TRBJ2-7; the match to TRBD1 covers 8 bases. J gave up 9 bases and V 4 bases, and 11 bases lay outside the gene matches. In germline, CDR1 is SEHNR, CDR2 FQNEAQ (reference sequence). The length of the CDR3 is 14 residues. This CDR3 is CASSSEAAGQGQYF. DNA of the CDR3: TGTGCCAGCAGCTCGGAGGCGGCAGGACAGGGGCAGTACTTC.

The chain combines TRBV7-9 with TRBJ2-5, with D possibly matching TRBD2 (6 bases). The CDR3 has 15 residues. V was shortened by 4 bases and J by 4 bases, with 16 bases between the two germline ends. The germline gives CDR1 SEHNR, CDR2 FQNEAQ (reference sequence). CDR3 region: CASSSDWGAGETQYF. DNA of the CDR3: TGTGCCAGCAGCTCCGATTGGGGAGCGGGAGAGACCCAGTACTTC. Full variable domain (missing parts from reference TRBV7-9 and TRBJ2-5): DTGVSQNPRHKITKRGQNVTFRCDPISEHNRLYWYRQTLGQGPEFLTYFQNEAQLEKSRLLSDRFSAERPKGSFSTLEIQRTEQGDSAMYLCASSSDWGAGETQYFGPGTRLLVL.

The gene calls are TRBV5-1 and TRBJ2-1; 7 bases agree with TRBD2. This CDR3 spans 15 amino acids. Germline assignment: CDR1 SGHRS and CDR2 YFSETQ. V dropped 4 bases and J dropped 1; count of bases not matched to a gene: 5. The CDR3 bases are TGCGCCAGCAGCGCTGGGGAGGGGTCCTACAATGAGCAGTTCTTC. Translated, it gives CASSAGEGSYNEQFF.

This chain connects TRBV6-5 to TRBJ2-5, with D possibly matching TRBD1 (5 bases). Germline CDR1 MNHEY, CDR2 SVGAGI. V dropped 2 bases and J dropped 5 bases, with 12 bases sitting between them. The CDR3 covers 14 residues. The CDR3 protein is CASSYNGAAETQYF. In DNA, the CDR3 is TGTGCCAGCAGTTACAATGGGGCCGCGGAGACCCAGTACTTC.

The chain is built from TRBV7-2 and TRBJ1-5; D gene uncertain. The CDR3 has 13 amino acids. Germline CDR1 is SGHTA and CDR2 is FQGNSA. Trimming shortened V by 1 base and J by 9 bases, and 10 bases separated the two germline ends. CDR3 residues: CASSLDLVGPQHF. The CDR3 DNA sequence: TGTGCCAGCAGCTTAGACCTGGTGGGGCCCCAGCATTTT.

V gene TRBV7-3 combines with J gene TRBJ2-6, with unresolved D. The germline V gene has CDR1 SGHTA and CDR2 FQGTGA. Trimming left V 5 bases short and J 0 bases short, with 5 bases between. The CDR3 is 14 residues long. CDR3 residues: CASSRPSGANVLTF. In DNA form, the CDR3 reads TGTGCCAGCAGCCGGCCCTCTGGGGCCAACGTCCTGACTTTC. The whole variable domain, remainder taken from reference TRBV7-3 and TRBJ2-6, is GAGVSQTPSNKVTEKGKYVELRCDPISGHTALYWYRQSLGQGPEFLIYFQGTGAADDSGLPNDRFFAVRPEGSVSTLKIQRTERGDSAVYLCASSRPSGANVLTFGAGSRLTVL.